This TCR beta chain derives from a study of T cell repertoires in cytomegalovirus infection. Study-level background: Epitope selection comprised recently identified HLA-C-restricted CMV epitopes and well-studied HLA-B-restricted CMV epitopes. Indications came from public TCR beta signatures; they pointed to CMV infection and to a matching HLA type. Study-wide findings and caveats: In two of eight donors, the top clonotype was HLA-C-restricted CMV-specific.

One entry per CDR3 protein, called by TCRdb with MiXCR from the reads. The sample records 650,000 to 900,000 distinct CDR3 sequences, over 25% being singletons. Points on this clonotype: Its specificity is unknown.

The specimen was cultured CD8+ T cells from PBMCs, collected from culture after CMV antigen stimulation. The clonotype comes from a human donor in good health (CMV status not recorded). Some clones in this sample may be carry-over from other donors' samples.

DNA for the CDR3: TGTGCCAGCAGGGACCTACCCCAAGAGACCCAGTACTTC. Protein sequence: CASRDLPQETQYF. The chain joins TRBV6-1 to TRBJ2-5; no clear D gene. V was trimmed by 6 bases and J by 1 base, leaving 9 bases between them. Germline V gene data show CDR1 as MNHNS and CDR2 as SASEGT. The CDR3 contains 13 residues.